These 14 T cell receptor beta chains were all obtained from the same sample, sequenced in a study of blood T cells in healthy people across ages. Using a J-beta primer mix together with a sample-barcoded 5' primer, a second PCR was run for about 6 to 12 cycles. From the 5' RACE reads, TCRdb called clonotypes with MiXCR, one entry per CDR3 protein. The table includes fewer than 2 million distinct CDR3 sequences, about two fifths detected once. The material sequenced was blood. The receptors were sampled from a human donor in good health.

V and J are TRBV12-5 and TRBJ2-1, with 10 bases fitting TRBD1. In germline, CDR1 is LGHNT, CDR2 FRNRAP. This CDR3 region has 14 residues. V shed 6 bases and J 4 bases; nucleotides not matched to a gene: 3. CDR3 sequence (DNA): TGTGCTAGTGGGCCGGGACAGGGGTACAATGAGCAGTTCTTC. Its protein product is CASGPGQGYNEQFF.

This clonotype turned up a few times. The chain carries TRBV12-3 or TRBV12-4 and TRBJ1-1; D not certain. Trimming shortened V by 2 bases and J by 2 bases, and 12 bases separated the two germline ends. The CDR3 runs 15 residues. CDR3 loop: CASSLSGPPNTEAFF. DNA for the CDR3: TGTGCCAGCAGTTTATCAGGACCTCCTAACACTGAAGCTTTCTTT.

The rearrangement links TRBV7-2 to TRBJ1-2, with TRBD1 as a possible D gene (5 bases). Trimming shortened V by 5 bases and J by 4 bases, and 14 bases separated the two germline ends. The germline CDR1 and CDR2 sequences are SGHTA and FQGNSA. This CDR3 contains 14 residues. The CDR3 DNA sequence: TGTGCCAGCAGCCTCTCGGGGCTGGGCTATGGCTACACCTTC. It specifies CASSLSGLGYGYTF.

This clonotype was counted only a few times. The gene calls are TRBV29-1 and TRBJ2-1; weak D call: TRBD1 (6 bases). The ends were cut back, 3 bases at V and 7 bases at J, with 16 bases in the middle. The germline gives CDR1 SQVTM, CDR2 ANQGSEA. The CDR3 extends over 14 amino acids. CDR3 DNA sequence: TGCAGCGTTGAGGGCTACAGGGAAGGAAATGAGCAGTTCTTC. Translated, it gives CSVEGYREGNEQFF.

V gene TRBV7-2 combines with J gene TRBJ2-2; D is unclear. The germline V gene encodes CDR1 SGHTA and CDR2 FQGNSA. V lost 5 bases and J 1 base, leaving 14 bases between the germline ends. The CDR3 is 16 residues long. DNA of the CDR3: TGTGCCAGCAGCCCCGCCCCAGTGGGGAACACCGGGGAGCTGTTTTTT. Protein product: CASSPAPVGNTGELFF. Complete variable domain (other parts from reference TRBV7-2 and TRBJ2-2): GAGVSQSPSNKVTEKGKDVELRCDPISGHTALYWYRQSLGQGLEFLIYFQGNSAPDKSGLPSDRFSAERTGGSVSTLTIQRTQQEDSAVYLCASSPAPVGNTGELFFGEGSRLTVL.

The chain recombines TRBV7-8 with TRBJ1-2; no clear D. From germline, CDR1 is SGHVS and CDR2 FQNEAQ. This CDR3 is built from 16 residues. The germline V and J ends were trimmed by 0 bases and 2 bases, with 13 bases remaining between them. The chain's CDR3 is CASSLAKREANYGYTF. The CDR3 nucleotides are TGTGCCAGCAGCTTAGCGAAGAGGGAAGCGAACTATGGCTACACCTTC.

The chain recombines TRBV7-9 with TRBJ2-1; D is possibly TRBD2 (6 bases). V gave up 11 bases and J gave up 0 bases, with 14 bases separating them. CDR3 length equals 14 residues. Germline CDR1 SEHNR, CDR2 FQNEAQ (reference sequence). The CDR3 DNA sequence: TGTGCCCAGGAGGGTCTCAGCTCCTACAATGAGCAGTTCTTC. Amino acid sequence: CAQEGLSSYNEQFF.

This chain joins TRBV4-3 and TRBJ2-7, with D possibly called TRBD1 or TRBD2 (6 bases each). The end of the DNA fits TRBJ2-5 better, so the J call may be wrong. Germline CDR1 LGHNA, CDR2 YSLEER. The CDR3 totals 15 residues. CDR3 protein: CASSQEWGRGETQYF. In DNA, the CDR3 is TGCGCCAGCAGCCAAGAATGGGGGCGGGGAGAGACCCAGTACTTC.

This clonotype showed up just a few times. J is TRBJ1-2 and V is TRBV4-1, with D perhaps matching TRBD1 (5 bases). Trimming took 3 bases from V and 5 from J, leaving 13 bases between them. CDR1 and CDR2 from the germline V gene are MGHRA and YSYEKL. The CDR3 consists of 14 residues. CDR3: CASSQAGTPYGYTF. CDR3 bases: TGCGCCAGCAGCCAGGCCGGGACCCCGTATGGCTACACCTTC.

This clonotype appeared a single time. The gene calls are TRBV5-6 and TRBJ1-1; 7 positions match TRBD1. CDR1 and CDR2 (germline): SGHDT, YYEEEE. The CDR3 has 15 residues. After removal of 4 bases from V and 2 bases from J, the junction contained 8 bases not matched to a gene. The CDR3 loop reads CASSAQGGPNTEAFF. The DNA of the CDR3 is TGTGCCAGCAGCGCCCAGGGGGGCCCCAACACTGAAGCTTTCTTT.

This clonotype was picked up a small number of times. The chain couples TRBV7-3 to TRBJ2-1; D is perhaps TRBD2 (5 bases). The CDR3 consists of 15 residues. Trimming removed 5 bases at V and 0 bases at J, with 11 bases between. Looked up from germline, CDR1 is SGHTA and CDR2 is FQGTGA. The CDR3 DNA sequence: TGTGCCAGCAGCCCTTACGGAGGCTCCTACAATGAGCAGTTCTTC. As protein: CASSPYGGSYNEQFF.

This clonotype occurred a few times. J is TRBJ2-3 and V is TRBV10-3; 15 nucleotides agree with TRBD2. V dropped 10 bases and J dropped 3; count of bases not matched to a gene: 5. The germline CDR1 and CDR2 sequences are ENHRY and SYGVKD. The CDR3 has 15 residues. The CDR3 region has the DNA TGTGCCACCGGACTAGCGGGGGGGCCTACAGATACGCAGTATTTT. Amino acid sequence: CATGLAGGPTDTQYF.

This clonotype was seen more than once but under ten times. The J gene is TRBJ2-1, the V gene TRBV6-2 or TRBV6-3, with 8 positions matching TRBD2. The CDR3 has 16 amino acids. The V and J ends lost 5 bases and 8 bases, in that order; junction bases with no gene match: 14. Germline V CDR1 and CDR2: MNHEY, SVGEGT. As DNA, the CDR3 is TGTGCCAGCAGTCTCGACTATGGCGGGGGGTGGCATGAGCAGTTCTTC. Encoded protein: CASSLDYGGGWHEQFF.

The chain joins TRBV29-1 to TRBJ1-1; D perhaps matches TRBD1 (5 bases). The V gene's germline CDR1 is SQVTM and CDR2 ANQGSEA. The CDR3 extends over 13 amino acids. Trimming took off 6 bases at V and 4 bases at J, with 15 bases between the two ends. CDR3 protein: CSVGTGQGTEAFF. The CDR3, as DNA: TGCAGCGTCGGGACGGGGCAGGGCACTGAAGCTTTCTTT.